This TCR beta chain derives from a study of shared clonotypes between healthy human individuals. Study-wide background: CD4 naive and CD4 memory each took three plates per donor, while CD8 naive took two and CD8 memory one.

The method was immunoSEQ multiplex PCR; TCRdb's version includes in-frame clones alone and lacks a portion of them. The profile shows around 1.1 million clones, around three quarters of them singletons. This CDR3 is 14 amino acids long. Germline V gene data show CDR1 as LNHDA and CDR2 as SQIVND (reference sequence). J lost 3 bases, V lost 3 bases, and 3 bases had no gene match. Adults of Caucasian background living in Nashville, Tennessee made up all donors. V gene TRBV19 combines with J gene TRBJ2-3; 7 nucleotides match TRBD2. Sequenced sample: memory CD4+ T cells from PBMCs. Subset described: CD45RA-negative fraction. The source is a man aged 18 to 29 in good health. Some clones in this sample may be carry-over from other donors' samples. The CDR3 DNA reads TGTGCCAGTAGTATTTGGCGGGGGACAGATACGCAGTATTTT. It yields the protein CASSIWRGTDTQYF. Together with reference TRBV19 and TRBJ2-3, the CDR3 gives the full variable domain: DGGITQSPKYLFRKEGQNVTLSCEQNLNHDAMYWYRQDPGQGLRLIYYSQIVNDFQKGDIAEGYSVSREKKESFPLTVTSAQKNPTAFYLCASSIWRGTDTQYFGPGTRLTVL.